This T cell receptor beta chain was recorded in a study of blood T cell repertoires in COVID-19. Study details: Samples of COVID-19 (acute and convalescent) were obtained from the United States, Italy and Spain. T cells, B-cell-depleted T cells, or PBMCs supplied cDNA or gDNA.

In the authors' methods: Reference gene primer amplification yielded estimated nucleated cell counts. Sequenced by immunoSEQ multiplex PCR; TCRdb stores in-frame clones only, minus some. The V and J calls and clone size were taken over from that table, and D and trimming were inferred from the DNA. The profile covers 95,000 to 100,000 clones, with roughly 86% appearing a single time and 9.5% to 13% taken by the ten largest. In germline, CDR1 is MNHEY, CDR2 SVGAGI. CDR3 length equals 12 residues. Deletions cut 5 bases from V and 8 bases from J, with 12 bases between. The chain employs TRBV6-5 and TRBJ1-2; maybe TRBD1 (6 bases). The source of this sequence is a woman aged 25 to 39 with acute or convalescent COVID-19. Material for sequencing was peripheral blood. The chain's CDR3 is CASSQTGWGYTF. The CDR3 bases are TGTGCCAGCAGTCAGACAGGTTGGGGCTACACCTTC.